A selection of T cell receptor beta chains follows, all from one sample in a study of cytomegalovirus exposure and HLA in healthy donors. Generated by immunoSEQ multiplex PCR, the TCRdb table keeps only in-frame clones and is missing some. Seen here are more than 50,000 clones, 65% to 85% observed once, and the top ten hold around 2.4%. The sequencing input was PBMCs. These receptors were obtained from a female donor in good health and CMV-seronegative. Both conserved end residues are part of each CDR3. D genes are given only for firm matches. Clone size, where shown, is once, few, many, or a class for clones that have expanded.

V	size	D	J	DNA	CDR3
TRBV28	-	-	TRBJ1-5	TGTGCCAGCAGTTTAGGCGGGGACCGAAATCAGCCCCAGCATTTT	CASSLGGDRNQPQHF
TRBV2	few	TRBD2	TRBJ2-3	TGTGCCAGCAGTGATAGGCGGGGGGGTATCTCCGATACGCAGTATTTT	CASSDRRGGISDTQYF
TRBV9	few	-	TRBJ2-4	TGTGCCAGCAGGAGGGCGGGGTTAGCCAAAAACATTCAGTACTTC	CASRRAGLAKNIQYF
TRBV5-1	-	-	TRBJ1-1	TGCGCCAGCAGCTTGGTCTCGGACAATAGAGGTGAAGCTTTCTTT	CASSLVSDNRGEAFF
TRBV13	few	TRBD2	TRBJ2-1	TGTGCCAGCAGCTTAAATGGCCGGACTAGTCCCCCCAATGAGCAGTTCTTC	CASSLNGRTSPPNEQFF
TRBV11-1	-	-	TRBJ1-6	TGTGCCAGCAGCAAATTCGACAGAGACCCGGGTTCACCCCTCCACTTT	CASSKFDRDPGSPLHF
TRBV2	-	TRBD1	TRBJ2-7	TGTGCCAGCAGTGAGGTGGACAGGGGGTTCTACGAGCAGTACTTC	CASSEVDRGFYEQYF
TRBV28	-	TRBD2	TRBJ2-1	TGTGCCAGCAGCCGACCCTGGACTAGCGGAAGCTCCTACAATGAGCAGTTCTTC	CASSRPWTSGSSYNEQFF
TRBV6-5	-	TRBD2	TRBJ2-1	TGTGCCAGCAGTACCGGGACTAGCGGGACCAATGAGCAGTTCTTC	CASSTGTSGTNEQFF
TRBV12-2	-	-	TRBJ1-2	TGTGCAAGTCGCTTAAGTCCCCCACCGGGACAGCCAGACTATGGCTACACCTTC	CASRLSPPPGQPDYGYTF
TRBV29-1	-	-	TRBJ2-2	TGCAGCGTTGAAGATGCAGGGGTCAACACCGGGGAGCTGTTTTTT	CSVEDAGVNTGELFF
TRBV10-3	-	TRBD2	TRBJ2-7	TGTGCCATCAGTGAAACCACCGGGACTAGCGGGAGCTACGAGCAGTACTTC	CAISETTGTSGSYEQYF
TRBV6-1	few	-	TRBJ1-2	TGTGCCAGCAGCCCCGAGGTTGGGTATGGCTACACCTTC	CASSPEVGYGYTF
TRBV5-1	-	TRBD2	TRBJ2-2	TGCGCCAGCAGCGACGGGGGGGCCCCCGGGGAGCTGTTTTTT	CASSDGGAPGELFF
TRBV15	few	-	TRBJ2-7	TGTGCCACCAGCCTCGACAGCGTTGGGGGGGAGCAGTACTTC	CATSLDSVGGEQYF
TRBV5-1	-	TRBD2	TRBJ2-3	TGCGCCAGCAGCTTGGCGGGCGGGAGGATAGAAGATACGCAGTATTTT	CASSLAGGRIEDTQYF
TRBV7-2	-	TRBD2	TRBJ2-5	TGTGCCAGCAGCTTAGGGGCGGGAGAAAGAGAGACCCAGTACTTC	CASSLGAGERETQYF
TRBV27	-	TRBD2	TRBJ2-5	TGTGCCAGCAGTCTATTGACTAGCGGGAGGTTACAGGAGACCCAGTACTTC	CASSLLTSGRLQETQYF
TRBV7-6	-	TRBD1	TRBJ2-7	TGTGCCAGCAGTTCCGGCCGGGACAGGGGCTACGAGCAGTACTTC	CASSSGRDRGYEQYF
TRBV28	-	-	TRBJ2-7	TGTGCCAGCAGCAACCGAAGACTAGTAGCCTACGAGCAGTACTTC	CASSNRRLVAYEQYF
TRBV30	-	-	TRBJ1-6	TGTGCCTGGAGTCTAGACAGGACTTCTTCACCCCTCCACTTT	CAWSLDRTSSPLHF
TRBV29-1	-	-	TRBJ1-2	TGCAGCGTTGAGGAGTCCTATGGCTACACCTTC	CSVEESYGYTF
TRBV5-4	-	-	TRBJ2-3	TGTGCCAGCAGCCTTAGCACAGATACGCAGTATTTT	CASSLSTDTQYF
TRBV27	once	TRBD2	TRBJ2-2	TGTGCCAGCAGACCCGGGACTAGCGGGGGAGGAGGGACCGGGGAGCTGTTTTTT	CASRPGTSGGGGTGELFF
TRBV28	-	-	TRBJ1-2	TGTGCCAGCGCAAGGGGGACCTCTAACTATGGCTACACCTTC	CASARGTSNYGYTF
TRBV6-5	-	-	TRBJ2-1	TGTGCCAGCAAAAATAGAGGGGGTGAGCAGTTCTTC	CASKNRGGEQFF
TRBV30	-	TRBD1	TRBJ1-1	TGTGCCGGAGACAGGACAGGGGCGAACACTGAAGCTTTCTTT	CAGDRTGANTEAFF
TRBV2	-	TRBD2	TRBJ2-1	TGTGCCAGCAGTGAAGCTACTAGCGGGATATCCCCTGAGCAGTTCTTC	CASSEATSGISPEQFF
TRBV5-6	few	TRBD2	TRBJ2-7	TGTGCCAGCAGCTTGGCCGCGGGGGTGAGAACTGGCCAGCAGTACTTC	CASSLAAGVRTGQQYF
TRBV7-2	-	-	TRBJ1-5	TGTGCCAGCAGCTTAGAGTTGCAGCAGCCCCAGCATTTT	CASSLELQQPQHF
TRBV4-1	-	-	TRBJ2-1	TGCGCCAGCAGCAGAGACTCACACAATGAGCAGTTCTTC	CASSRDSHNEQFF
TRBV9	-	-	TRBJ2-3	TGTGCCAGCAGCGTAGCTAGCACAGATACGCAGTATTTT	CASSVASTDTQYF
TRBV15	few	TRBD1	TRBJ1-5	TGTGCCACCAGCAGAGATAAGGGGGCTAATCAGCCCCAGCATTTT	CATSRDKGANQPQHF
TRBV2	-	-	TRBJ2-5	TGTGCCAGCACCTTGGGGGGTTTCGGGGAGACCCAGTACTTC	CASTLGGFGETQYF
TRBV5-1	-	TRBD1	TRBJ2-7	TGCGCCAGCAGCTTTTACGGACAGGGAAGCGACGAGCAGTACTTC	CASSFYGQGSDEQYF
TRBV19	-	TRBD1	TRBJ2-2	TGTGCCACGAAGCAGGGGGATTTGACCGGGGAGCTGTTTTTT	CATKQGDLTGELFF
TRBV28	-	TRBD1	TRBJ2-1	TGTGCCAGCAGCCCTGGGACAGGGGTTCGCGGCAATGAGCAGTTCTTC	CASSPGTGVRGNEQFF
TRBV27	-	TRBD2	TRBJ2-7	TGTGCCAGCAGTTTACAGCGGGGGAGTGCCGCCGAGCAGTACTTC	CASSLQRGSAAEQYF
TRBV7-3	-	TRBD2	TRBJ2-6	TGTGCCAGCAGCTTAAGCGGGGGGGCCTCTGGGGCCAACGTCCTGACTTTC	CASSLSGGASGANVLTF
TRBV29-1	few	-	TRBJ2-6	TGCAGCGTTGGACTCTCTGGGGCCAACGTCCTGACTTTC	CSVGLSGANVLTF
TRBV10-3	-	-	TRBJ2-7	TGTGCCATCAGTGAGGGGGGGACAGTGACATACGAGCAGTACTTC	CAISEGGTVTYEQYF
TRBV6-5	-	-	TRBJ1-1	TGTGCCAGCAGTTACTCTTCCGGAGTTGAAGCTTTCTTT	CASSYSSGVEAFF
TRBV7-2	-	TRBD2	TRBJ2-7	TGTGCCAGCAGCTTAACTAGCGGTAACTACGAGCAGTACTTC	CASSLTSGNYEQYF
TRBV4-2	-	-	TRBJ2-5	TGTGCCAGCAGCCAAGATGGAGGAGAGACCCAGTACTTC	CASSQDGGETQYF
TRBV28	-	TRBD1	TRBJ2-5	TGTGCCAGCAGTCGACCGACAGGGGGTAAAGAGACCCAGTACTTC	CASSRPTGGKETQYF
TRBV18	once	-	TRBJ1-1	TGTGCCAGCTCACCACAGGGGCCGGGCACTGAAGCTTTCTTT	CASSPQGPGTEAFF
TRBV11-3	-	-	TRBJ2-3	TGTGCCAGCAGCTTTGCGTACACAGATACGCAGTATTTT	CASSFAYTDTQYF
TRBV7-2	-	-	TRBJ1-1	TGTGCCAGCAGCCCTAGCGTGGGGAGCACTGAAGCTTTCTTT	CASSPSVGSTEAFF
TRBV28	-	TRBD1	TRBJ1-2	TGTGCCAGCAGTCTCGGGACAGGGGTTGGCTACACCTTC	CASSLGTGVGYTF
TRBV7-3	-	TRBD2	TRBJ2-1	TGTGCCAGCAGCATGACTAGCGGGGTTTACAATGAGCAGTTCTTC	CASSMTSGVYNEQFF
TRBV7-8	-	TRBD1	TRBJ2-7	TGTGCCAGCAGCTTAGCGGGACAGGGCTACGAGCAGTACTTC	CASSLAGQGYEQYF
TRBV7-2	-	-	TRBJ1-2	TGTGCCAGCAGCTTAGGTCTTCAGGTACCCTATGGCTACACCTTC	CASSLGLQVPYGYTF
TRBV7-9	-	TRBD1	TRBJ1-4	TGTGCCAGCAGCTTTGCGGGGACAGGGAATTATGAAAAACTGTTTTTT	CASSFAGTGNYEKLFF
TRBV5-1	-	-	TRBJ2-1	TGCGCCAGCAGCTTGAAATCTCGAGACAATGAGCAGTTCTTC	CASSLKSRDNEQFF
TRBV5-1	-	TRBD1	TRBJ2-2	TGCGCCAGCAGCTTGGAAGGGCAGGGGGTAACGGGGGAGCTGTTTTTT	CASSLEGQGVTGELFF
TRBV6-5	-	TRBD1	TRBJ1-2	TGTGCCAGCACCCGACCAGGACAGGGCATTTATGGCTACACCTTC	CASTRPGQGIYGYTF
TRBV7-8	-	-	TRBJ1-4	TGTGCCAGCAGCCCCGGTAAAGACAGAACTAATGAAAAACTGTTTTTT	CASSPGKDRTNEKLFF
TRBV28	-	-	TRBJ1-4	TGTGCCAGCAGTGGGGGTGATTGGGAGGTTAATGAAAAACTGTTTTTT	CASSGGDWEVNEKLFF
TRBV7-9	-	TRBD2	TRBJ2-1	TGTTCCAGCAGCTCAGGGACTAGCTACCCCTACAATGAGCAGTTCTTC	CSSSSGTSYPYNEQFF